Included here is one T cell receptor (beta chain) sequence, with context. The antigen is unknown. The sample comes from a study of vaccination and CD4 T cells after COVID-19. Findings and limits, study-wide: Vaccine-specific clones in convalescent patients were spike mono-reactive in 304 of 307 cases.

The Oncomine TCR Beta short-read assay generated sequence data from the DNA of cultured CD4+ T cells. TCRdb analysed the PCR reads with MiXCR anew, one entry per CDR3 protein. The sample includes over 20,000 distinct CDR3 sequences, about 51% of them seen just once. Specified treatment: approximately 10-day PBMC culture with coronavirus spike peptide pools or control peptides (ViraFEST assay). The length of the CDR3 is 14 residues. The germline V and J ends were trimmed by 7 bases and 0 bases, with 12 bases remaining between them. Per germline, CDR1 SQVTM and CDR2 ANQGSEA. J is TRBJ1-4 and V is TRBV29-1; D not resolved. The sequence came from a human donor who had recovered from COVID-19. The sample consisted of CD4+ T cells from blood, cultured in vitro. The CDR3 loop is CSARPGATNEKLFF. The DNA for the CDR3 is TGCAGCGCCCGGCCGGGTGCAACTAATGAAAAACTGTTTTTT.